The 28 T cell receptor beta chains given below trace back to one sample, sequenced in a study of glioma-infiltrating T cells after dendritic cell vaccination. Measured with immunoSEQ multiplex PCR; TCRdb has only the in-frame clones, and not every one. The sample yields approximately 90,000 clones, more than 70% seen once. This material consisted of blood, taken before dendritic cell vaccination. These receptors were obtained from a human donor with glioblastoma.

The chain recombines TRBV4-2 with TRBJ2-3; 11 positions agree with TRBD2. The V gene's germline CDR1 is LGHNA and CDR2 YNFKEQ. This CDR3 contains 19 residues. V gave up 1 base and J gave up 5 bases; unmatched junction bases: 14. As DNA, the CDR3 is TGTGCCAGCAGCCAAGGGGGAGGCGGGGTAGCGGGGGGGGTAGATACGCAGTATTTT. This sequence encodes CASSQGGGGVAGGVDTQYF.

This chain joins TRBV4-2 and TRBJ2-7; 14 positions match TRBD2. Germline CDR1 is LGHNA and CDR2 is YNFKEQ. V trimming: 6 bases; J trimming: 5 bases; junction bases outside the gene matches: 3. The CDR3 extends over 14 amino acids. This CDR3 is CASRQGLAGDEQYF. DNA of the CDR3: TGTGCCAGCAGACAGGGACTAGCGGGAGACGAGCAGTACTTC.

The V and J genes are TRBV29-1 and TRBJ1-1; a possible D gene is TRBD1 (6 bases). The germline V gene encodes CDR1 SQVTM and CDR2 ANQGSEA. V was shortened by 6 bases and J by 5 bases, with 16 bases between the two germline ends. The CDR3 is 13 amino acids. The CDR3 sequence: CSVDRLGFTEAFF. The CDR3 nucleotides are TGCAGCGTCGACAGGTTGGGTTTTACTGAAGCTTTCTTT.

The CDR3 reads CASSWTSGGYTQYF. The CDR3 bases are TGTGCCAGCAGTTGGACTAGCGGGGGATATACGCAGTATTTT. This chain links TRBV6-5 with TRBJ2-3; 13 bases match TRBD2. The CDR3 covers 14 residues. Germline V CDR1 and CDR2: MNHEY, SVGAGI. The V segment lost 4 bases and the J segment 7 bases; nucleotides outside the gene matches: 2.

The rearrangement joins TRBV4-2 to TRBJ1-2; a weak D match, TRBD1 (5 bases). V shed 4 bases and J shed 8 bases, with 14 bases lying between them. Germline V gene data show CDR1 as LGHNA and CDR2 as YNFKEQ. The CDR3 totals 13 residues. The CDR3: CASSREAGEGYTF. DNA for the CDR3: TGTGCCAGCAGCCGAGAGGCGGGGGAAGGCTACACCTTC.

V usage is TRBV5-4 and J usage is TRBJ2-5; 13 bases are a match to TRBD2. Germline V gives CDR1 SGHNT, CDR2 YYREEE (reference sequence). Trimming took 3 bases from V and 5 from J; bases not matched to a gene: 7. The CDR3 covers 16 residues. The DNA of the CDR3 is TGTGCCAGCAGCTCTGGACTAGCGGGAGCACTTGAGACCCAGTACTTC. Its protein is CASSSGLAGALETQYF.

The chain couples TRBV19 to TRBJ2-3; 9 bases are a match to TRBD1. Germline CDR1 and CDR2: LNHDA and SQIVND (reference sequence). V shed 10 bases, J shed 3 bases, and the junction held 5 bases outside the gene matches. CDR3 length: 13 residues. DNA for the CDR3: TGTGCCACTGGGACAGGGAAAACAGATACGCAGTATTTT. It codes for CATGTGKTDTQYF.

CDR3 sequence (DNA): TGTGCCAGCAGCAACAACTTCTCGCCCCGACAGGGACATAATTCACCCCTCCACTTT. It is translated as CASSNNFSPRQGHNSPLHF. The chain has TRBV21-1 and TRBJ1-6; the DNA was not used to check the table's D call, TRBD1. TRBV21-1 corresponds to a pseudogene. The CDR3 contains 19 residues.

This chain joins TRBV7-2 and TRBJ2-5; possibly TRBD1 for D (6 bases). V gave up 1 base and J gave up 4 bases, with 10 bases separating them. CDR1 is SGHTA and CDR2 is FQGNSA in the germline V gene. CDR3 length equals 14 residues. CDR3 residues: CASSLDTGTETQYF. CDR3 nucleotides: TGTGCCAGCAGCTTAGATACAGGGACAGAGACCCAGTACTTC.

The chain couples TRBV9 to TRBJ2-7, with 9 bases lining up with TRBD2. Germline CDR1 reads SGDLS; CDR2 reads YYNGEE. The length of the CDR3 is 15 residues. J was trimmed by 0 bases and V by 0 bases; bases with no gene match: 1. The CDR3 region has the DNA TGTGCCAGCAGCGTAGGACTAGCGGACTCCTACGAGCAGTACTTC. It yields the protein CASSVGLADSYEQYF. The full variable domain, rest sourced from reference TRBV9 and TRBJ2-7, is DSGVTQTPKHLITATGQRVTLRCSPRSGDLSVYWYQQSLDQGLQFLIQYYNGEERAKGNILERFSAQQFPDLHSELNLSSLELGDSALYFCASSVGLADSYEQYFGPGTRLTVT.

The chain carries TRBV23-1 and TRBJ1-2; 8 bases are shared with TRBD1. TRBV23-1 is reported as an ORF; its role is uncertain. The CDR3 loop spans 16 amino acids. V lost 4 bases and J lost 6; bases outside the gene matches: 13. As DNA, the CDR3 is TGCGCCAGCAGTCCGCCCCCCTTCGACAGGGGTGATGGCTACACCTTC. Translating it yields CASSPPPFDRGDGYTF.

This clone was observed a few times. V gene TRBV6-1 combines with J gene TRBJ1-5; maybe TRBD1 (6 bases). V was shortened by 8 bases and J by 8 bases, with 19 bases between the two germline ends. In germline, CDR1 is MNHNS, CDR2 SASEGT. This CDR3 region has 14 residues. CDR3 sequence reads: CASGGGRPEEPQHF. The DNA for the CDR3 is TGTGCCAGCGGGGGCGGAAGACCGGAGGAGCCCCAGCATTTT.

This sequence joins TRBV7-9 and TRBJ2-5, with D perhaps TRBD2 (6 bases). Germline V CDR1 and CDR2: SEHNR, FQNEAQ (reference sequence). V lost 2 bases, J lost 5 bases, and 12 bases lay in between. The CDR3 is 14 residues long. The DNA of the CDR3 is TGTGCCAGCAGCTTATGGGGGGATCGGGAGACCCAGTACTTC. Translated, it gives CASSLWGDRETQYF.

This clone came up a few times. The CDR3 nucleotides are TGTGCCATCACCTCACAGGGTTCCTATGGCTACACCTTC. This sequence encodes CAITSQGSYGYTF. V is TRBV10-3 and J is TRBJ1-2; a possible D gene is TRBD1 (6 bases). The ends were cut back, 7 bases at V and 4 bases at J, with 13 bases in the middle. CDR1 is ENHRY, CDR2 SYGVKD, per germline. The CDR3 is 13 amino acids.

The chain is built from TRBV4-3 and TRBJ2-1; 11 positions match TRBD2. The junction had 4 bases not matched to a gene; V was cut back by 3 bases and J by 0 bases. Germline-derived CDR1 and CDR2 are LGHNA and YSLEER. The CDR3 is made up of 17 amino acids. The CDR3 sequence: CASSQGLAEVSYNEQFF. The CDR3, as DNA: TGCGCCAGCAGCCAGGGACTAGCGGAGGTCTCCTACAATGAGCAGTTCTTC.

This rearrangement joins TRBV7-9 to TRBJ1-2; D call uncertain. CDR3 length equals 14 residues. The V end lost 1 base, the J end lost 6 bases, and 12 bases lay between the germline ends. Per the germline V gene, CDR1 is SEHNR and CDR2 is FQNEAQ (reference sequence). The CDR3 nucleotides read TGTGCCAGCAGCTTAGTGGAGGCGGATGATGGCTACACCTTC. Translated, it gives CASSLVEADDGYTF.

This chain uses TRBV10-3 with TRBJ2-1; 12 bases are shared with TRBD2. CDR3 length equals 16 residues. V was pared by 4 bases and J by 6 bases, with 7 bases of the junction left unmatched. Germline values: CDR1 ENHRY, CDR2 SYGVKD. The CDR3 sequence: CAISVLAGGIVNEQFF. The CDR3 nucleotides read TGTGCCATCAGTGTACTAGCGGGAGGCATCGTCAATGAGCAGTTCTTC.

V gene TRBV14 combines with J gene TRBJ2-1, with 8 nucleotides matching TRBD2. Germline trimming cut 7 bases from V and 9 bases from J; bases unmatched to any gene: 14. The CDR3 sequence is 15 residues long. CDR1 is SGHDN, CDR2 FVKESK, per germline. The CDR3 loop is CASNGLAHLGSEQFF. The CDR3 nucleotides read TGTGCCAGCAACGGACTAGCCCATCTAGGCAGTGAGCAGTTCTTC.

The chain links TRBV7-9 to TRBJ2-5; 8 nucleotides match TRBD2. CDR3 length: 15 residues. Trimming took 3 bases from V and 11 from J; bases not matched to a gene: 14. Per the germline V gene, CDR1 is SEHNR and CDR2 is FQNEAQ (reference sequence). The CDR3 spells CASSFPLAGKFEQYF. As DNA, the CDR3 is TGTGCCAGCAGCTTCCCTTTAGCGGGAAAGTTTGAGCAGTACTTC.

This rearrangement joins TRBV28 to TRBJ1-2, with D unresolved. In germline, CDR1 is MDHEN, CDR2 SYDVKM. There are 13 residues in the CDR3. Trimming took 5 bases from V and 2 from J, leaving 9 bases between them. CDR3 nucleotide sequence: TGTGCCAGCAGTAACACGGGGAACTATGGCTACACCTTC. As protein: CASSNTGNYGYTF.

The V gene is TRBV29-1, the J gene TRBJ2-3; D remains unclear. Between the trimmed V and J ends, which lost 5 bases and 1 base, there was a span of 16 bases. CDR3 size: 15 residues. The germline gives CDR1 SQVTM, CDR2 ANQGSEA. The CDR3 DNA follows: TGCAGCGTTCCTCGGCGGCGGTCAGGCACAGATACGCAGTATTTT. Protein: CSVPRRRSGTDTQYF.

The chain carries TRBV5-4 and TRBJ1-5, with D perhaps TRBD1 (5 bases). The V gene's germline CDR1 is SGHNT and CDR2 YYREEE (reference sequence). This CDR3 is built from 13 residues. V was pared by 3 bases and J by 6 bases, with 10 bases between. The chain's CDR3 is CASSSGGIQPQHF. For the CDR3, the DNA is TGTGCCAGCAGCTCGGGGGGGATTCAGCCCCAGCATTTT.

V and J are TRBV7-9 and TRBJ2-3; 8 bases match TRBD2. Losses at the gene ends were 5 bases for V and 2 bases for J; bases not matched to a gene: 9. Germline V lookup: CDR1 SEHNR, CDR2 FQNEAQ (reference sequence). The CDR3 has 16 residues. CDR3 protein: CASSPVERGNTDTQYF. CDR3 sequence (DNA): TGTGCCAGCAGCCCCGTGGAGCGGGGGAACACAGATACGCAGTATTTT.

The chain uses TRBV7-6 and TRBJ2-7; 13 nucleotides align to TRBD2. V was pared by 5 bases and J by 0 bases, with 7 bases of the junction left unmatched. Germline assignment: CDR1 SGHVS and CDR2 FNYEAQ. This CDR3 is built from 17 residues. The CDR3 bases are TGTGCCAGCAGCCCGACTAGCGGGGGGTCCCGCTCCTACGAGCAGTACTTC. The encoded protein is CASSPTSGGSRSYEQYF. Complete variable domain (other parts from reference TRBV7-6 and TRBJ2-7): GAGVSQSPRYKVTKRGQDVALRCDPISGHVSLYWYRQALGQGPEFLTYFNYEAQQDKSGLPNDRFSAERPEGSISTLTIQRTEQRDSAMYRCASSPTSGGSRSYEQYFGPGTRLTVT.

The chain couples TRBV5-1 to TRBJ2-3; 13 positions match TRBD2. The CDR3 consists of 17 residues. Germline V gene lookup returns CDR1 SGHRS and CDR2 YFSETQ. Trimming at V came to 4 bases and at J to 4 bases, leaving 9 bases not matched to a gene. The CDR3 DNA sequence: TGCGCCAGCAGCCCCGGACTAGCGGGAGTTGAGGCAGATACGCAGTATTTT. Translation: CASSPGLAGVEADTQYF.

The genes are TRBV29-1 and TRBJ1-2; D is uncertain. V dropped 1 base and J dropped 8 bases, with 14 bases sitting between them. Germline values: CDR1 SQVTM, CDR2 ANQGSEA. This CDR3 is built from 13 residues. This CDR3 is CSVEVQPGVGYTF. DNA for the CDR3: TGCAGCGTTGAAGTCCAGCCTGGAGTGGGCTACACCTTC.

This chain connects TRBV6-5 to TRBJ2-3, with 9 bases aligning to TRBD1. Trimming removed 4 bases from V and 4 bases from J; junction bases left unmatched: 6. Germline V gene data show CDR1 as MNHEY and CDR2 as SVGAGI. The CDR3 runs 15 residues. The CDR3 region has the DNA TGTGCCAGCAGTTCCCCGGGACAGGGTTCAGATACGCAGTATTTT. Its translation: CASSSPGQGSDTQYF.

This chain joins TRBV19 and TRBJ1-5; D call uncertain. CDR1 LNHDA and CDR2 SQIVND come from the germline V gene (reference sequence). Trimming shortened V by 6 bases and J by 0 bases, and 6 bases separated the two germline ends. The CDR3 runs 13 residues. The CDR3 bases are TGTGCCAGTAGCCAGTATAGCAATCAGCCCCAGCATTTT. The encoded protein is CASSQYSNQPQHF.